A selection of T cell receptor beta chains follows, all from one sample in a study of OX40 agonist ivuxolimab in advanced cancers. Method: immunoSEQ multiplex PCR; TCRdb's copy keeps in-frame clones and lacks some. The data show some 57,000 clones, approximately 86% seen once. The sequences come from CD4+ or CD8+ T cells sorted from blood, collected in a trial of the OX40 agonist ivuxolimab. The receptors originated from an adult with an advanced solid tumor such as melanoma, head and neck, liver or kidney cancer. Each CDR3 is given with its conserved first and last residue. The D gene is left open where the match is weak. Size tells how often a clone was seen (once, few, many) or the class of an expanded clone, and some rows leave it out.

>TRBJ2-3|-|TRBD2|TRBV10-1
TGCGCCAGCAGTGAAATGGCGGGAGTTGGAGATACGCAGTATTTT
CASSEMAGVGDTQYF
>TRBJ1-3|-|-|TRBV6-6
TGTGCCAGCAGTTACTCGGGGGAGGTTCGAAACACCATATATTTT
CASSYSGEVRNTIYF
>TRBJ2-7|-|-|TRBV10-3
TGTGCCATCAGTGAGCTGGAAAACGAGCAGTACTTC
CAISELENEQYF
>TRBJ2-3|once|-|TRBV6-1
TGTGCCAGCAGTGTAGACAGCACAGATACGCAGTATTTT
CASSVDSTDTQYF
>TRBJ2-3|-|-|TRBV5-1
TGCGCCAGCAGCTTAGCAGGTAGCACAGATACGCAGTATTTT
CASSLAGSTDTQYF
>TRBJ2-5|once|-|TRBV6-5
TGTGCCAGCAGTTACTCGAGTGTACAAATCCAAGAGACCCAGTACTTC
CASSYSSVQIQETQYF
>TRBJ2-7|-|-|TRBV2
TGTGCCAGCAGTAAATACTCCTCCTACGAGCAGTACTTC
CASSKYSSYEQYF
>TRBJ1-3|-|TRBD1|TRBV7-8
TGTGCCAGCAGCTCTTTCGGACAGGTCCCTGAAGGAAACACCATATATTTT
CASSSFGQVPEGNTIYF
>TRBJ2-7|-|TRBD1|TRBV6-4
TGTGCCAGCAGTAAGGGACAGGTCAGGCAACTCTACGAGCAGTACTTC
CASSKGQVRQLYEQYF
>TRBJ2-7|-|TRBD2|TRBV7-2
TGTGCCAGCAGCTTATTACGCGGGAGCTACGAGCAGTACTTC
CASSLLRGSYEQYF
>TRBJ2-1|-|-|TRBV9
TGTGCCAGCAGCATGCGACTAGAAGTCTACAATGAGCAGTTCTTC
CASSMRLEVYNEQFF
>TRBJ2-1|-|TRBD2|TRBV4-1
TGCGCCACCGGGACTAGCGGGAGGCAGGACAATGAGCAGTTCTTC
CATGTSGRQDNEQFF
>TRBJ2-1|-|-|TRBV19
TGTGCCAGTAGTATCCCCCCCAACACGGGGGCGGATGAGCAGTTCTTC
CASSIPPNTGADEQFF
>TRBJ2-1|-|TRBD1|TRBV19
TGTGCCAGTAGTATGGTACAGGGGGAGGATGAGCAGTTCTTC
CASSMVQGEDEQFF
>TRBJ2-1|few|-|TRBV10-3
TGTGCCATCAGTGAGGGCCCTGGGTCGGAGGGGTTCTTC
CAISEGPGSEGFF
>TRBJ1-2|-|TRBD1|TRBV4-1
TGCGCCAGCAGCCAGGGGACAGGGGCCCGTAACTATGGCTACACCTTC
CASSQGTGARNYGYTF
>TRBJ1-3|-|TRBD1|TRBV10-3
TGTGCCATCAACCAAGGGACAGTCTCTGGAAACACCATATATTTT
CAINQGTVSGNTIYF
>TRBJ2-1|-|TRBD1|TRBV19
TGTGCCAGTACCACCGGGACAGCCTCCTACAATGAGCAGTTCTTC
CASTTGTASYNEQFF
>TRBJ2-5|once|-|TRBV5-4
TGTGCCAGCAGCCCCGGGACAACGAAAGAGACCCAGTACTTC
CASSPGTTKETQYF
>TRBJ1-1|-|-|TRBV19
TGTGCCAGTAGTATAGCCTGGTCAGGGCGCATGAACACTGAAGCTTTCTTT
CASSIAWSGRMNTEAFF
>TRBJ2-7|-|-|TRBV4-1
TGCGCCAGCAGCCAAGAAGGGAGGGGGGGTACCTACGAGCAGTACTTC
CASSQEGRGGTYEQYF
>TRBJ2-7|-|-|TRBV7-9
TGTGCCAGCAGCTTTGGGGTCTCGGGGTTTAAATACGAGCAGTACTTC
CASSFGVSGFKYEQYF
>TRBJ2-1|-|TRBD2|TRBV7-2
TGTGCCAGCCGTGGGGCGGGAGCCCCCGAGCAGTTCTTC
CASRGAGAPEQFF
>TRBJ1-4|-|-|TRBV4-3
TGCGCCAGCAGCCAGGACGGGTATAATGAAAAACTGTTTTTT
CASSQDGYNEKLFF
>TRBJ2-7|-|TRBD1|TRBV7-2
TGTGCCAGCAGCGCATGGGGGACAGTAGACTACGAGCAGTACTTC
CASSAWGTVDYEQYF
>TRBJ2-7|-|-|TRBV7-9
TGTGCCAGCAGCCTATCGCTACGGGGTTCCTACGAGCAGTACTTC
CASSLSLRGSYEQYF
>TRBJ2-7|-|-|TRBV21-1
TGTGCCAGCACCGCAATTGGGGAGGGGGGATGTCACGAGCAGTACTTC
CASTAIGEGGCHEQYF
>TRBJ1-2|-|-|TRBV6-5
TGTGCCAGCACTCAGGACCCTAACTATGGCTACACCTTC
CASTQDPNYGYTF
>TRBJ2-1|-|TRBD1|TRBV12-5
TGTGCTAGTGGTGGGACAGGGGTTGAAAATGAGCAGTTCTTC
CASGGTGVENEQFF
>TRBJ2-1|-|-|TRBV28
TGTGCCAGCAGTTTGTCCAGGGACTTCTACAATGAGCAGTTCTTC
CASSLSRDFYNEQFF
>TRBJ1-5|-|TRBD1|TRBV6-5
TGTGCCAGCAGTTACCTGGACAGGGGCAATCAGCCCCAGCATTTT
CASSYLDRGNQPQHF
>TRBJ1-4|few|TRBD1|TRBV6-1
TGTGCCAGCAGTTTGACAGGGGCTCTAAGGGAAAAACTGTTTTTT
CASSLTGALREKLFF
>TRBJ2-1|once|TRBD2|TRBV5-1
TGCGCCAGCAGCGTGGGGACTAGCGGGAGGAATAATGAGCAGTTCTTC
CASSVGTSGRNNEQFF
>TRBJ2-1|once|-|TRBV4-3
TGCGCCAGCAGCCAAGATTCGGGGTCCCAGTTCTTC
CASSQDSGSQFF
>TRBJ2-3|-|-|TRBV10-3
TGTGCCATCAGTGAGGTAGCGGAGTTACGCACAGATACGCAGTATTTT
CAISEVAELRTDTQYF
>TRBJ1-1|-|-|TRBV2
TGTGCCAGCAGTGAGCGAAGGTGGGACGCTGAAGCTTTCTTT
CASSERRWDAEAFF
>TRBJ2-1|-|-|TRBV27
TGTGCCAGCAGGAGAGTGTCCTACAATGAGCAGTTCTTC
CASRRVSYNEQFF
>TRBJ2-7|few|TRBD1|TRBV6-7
TGTGCCAGCAACGACAGGGCGATTTACGAGCAGTACTTC
CASNDRAIYEQYF
>TRBJ2-7|-|TRBD1|TRBV28
TGTGCCACCCAGTTTGGGCCACAGGGGACCGAGCAGTACTTC
CATQFGPQGTEQYF
>TRBJ1-1|-|-|TRBV18
TGTGCCAGCTCACCAGACCCGAACACTGAAGCTTTCTTT
CASSPDPNTEAFF
>TRBJ1-1|-|TRBD1|TRBV7-9
TGTGCCAGCAGCTTAACAGGGGGAGCGAACACTGAAGCTTTCTTT
CASSLTGGANTEAFF
>TRBJ1-3|-|-|TRBV9
TGTGCCAGCAGCCCGCGACAGAGCTCTGGAAACACCATATATTTT
CASSPRQSSGNTIYF